Presented here are 11 T cell receptor beta chains from one specimen sequenced in a study of T cell repertoires in ileal Crohn's disease. Sequencing used immunoSEQ multiplex PCR; TCRdb keeps in-frame clones, though not all of them. The sample yields approximately 11,000 clones, around 81% seen once. The specimen was ileal tissue. These receptors were obtained from an adult with Crohn's disease.

The chain uses TRBV7-2 and TRBJ2-7; 8 bases fit TRBD1. Trimming removed 6 bases from V and 1 base from J; junction bases left unmatched: 8. The CDR3 length is 15 residues. The germline V gene encodes CDR1 SGHTA and CDR2 FQGNSA. The CDR3: CASSPGGQPSYEQYF. The CDR3 DNA sequence: TGTGCCAGCAGTCCAGGGGGCCAACCGTCCTACGAGCAGTACTTC.

V and J are TRBV5-5 and TRBJ2-7; D unresolved. V lost 4 bases and J 5 bases, leaving 7 bases between the germline ends. The CDR3 sequence is 11 residues long. CDR1 and CDR2 (germline): SGHKS, YYEKEE (reference sequence). The CDR3 DNA reads as TGTGCCAGCAGCCTCCGGGACGAGCAGTACTTC. This gives the protein CASSLRDEQYF.

The chain is built from TRBV28 and TRBJ2-7; no definite D call. This CDR3 is built from 12 residues. The germline V and J ends were trimmed by 7 bases and 0 bases, with 7 bases remaining between them. In germline, CDR1 is MDHEN, CDR2 SYDVKM. CDR3 DNA: TGTGCCAGCAACCTCTACTCCTACGAGCAGTACTTC. Translation: CASNLYSYEQYF.

This chain connects TRBV6-1 to TRBJ1-3; no clear D gene. V lost 5 bases and J lost 0, with 5 bases in between. Germline V lookup: CDR1 MNHNS, CDR2 SASEGT. The CDR3 contains 13 residues. The CDR3 protein is CASSTVSGNTIYF. The CDR3 region has the DNA TGTGCCAGCAGTACGGTCTCTGGAAACACCATATATTTT.

This chain connects TRBV2 to TRBJ2-1, with 9 bases identical to TRBD2. Germline V gene lookup returns CDR1 SNHLY and CDR2 FYNNEI. The CDR3 runs to 14 residues. The V and J ends lost 6 bases and 6 bases, in that order; junction bases with no gene match: 6. CDR3 coding DNA: TGTGCCAGCAGGGTGCGGGAGGGTGGCAATGAGCAGTTCTTC. Its translation is CASRVREGGNEQFF.

This sequence joins TRBV6-1 and TRBJ1-5; D might be TRBD1 (5 bases). This CDR3 has 13 amino acids. The V gene's germline CDR1 is MNHNS and CDR2 SASEGT. Trimming removed 6 bases at V and 6 bases at J, with 12 bases between. CDR3 in amino acids: CASSGGDSQPQHF. The CDR3 DNA sequence: TGTGCCAGCAGCGGGGGTGATAGTCAGCCCCAGCATTTT.

The V gene is TRBV15, the J gene TRBJ1-4, with D possibly TRBD1 on 6 matching bases. This CDR3 is built from 16 residues. Germline CDR1 and CDR2: LNHNV and YYDKDF (reference sequence). Trimming shortened V by 4 bases and J by 2 bases, and 14 bases separated the two germline ends. The CDR3 DNA sequence: TGTGCCACCAGCAACCCTACAGGGAACACTAATGAAAAACTGTTTTTT. Translating it yields CATSNPTGNTNEKLFF.

The chain recombines TRBV5-1 with TRBJ1-6; D perhaps matches TRBD1 (6 bases). Trimming left V 3 bases short and J 8 bases short, with 9 bases between. The CDR3 consists of 13 residues. Germline values: CDR1 SGHRS, CDR2 YFSETQ. The CDR3 DNA sequence: TGCGCCAGCAGCTCGGGACATTATTCACCCCTCCACTTT. Translation gives CASSSGHYSPLHF. Full variable domain (missing parts from reference TRBV5-1 and TRBJ1-6): KAGVTQTPRYLIKTRGQQVTLSCSPISGHRSVSWYQQTPGQGLQFLFEYFSETQRNKGNFPGRFSGRQFSNSRSEMNVSTLELGDSALYLCASSSGHYSPLHFGNGTRLTVT.

The genes are TRBV7-6 and TRBJ2-2, with TRBD2 identical over 12 bases. The trim removed 1 base at V and 4 bases at J, leaving 7 bases unmatched. CDR3 length: 18 residues. The germline V gene encodes CDR1 SGHVS and CDR2 FNYEAQ. CDR3 sequence reads: CASSLGTSGISGTGELFF. In DNA, the CDR3 is TGTGCCAGCAGCTTAGGGACTAGCGGGATTAGTGGCACCGGGGAGCTGTTTTTT.

V is TRBV25-1 and J is TRBJ2-7, with TRBD1 as a possible D gene (5 bases). V was shortened by 4 bases and J by 6 bases, with 16 bases between the two germline ends. CDR3 length: 14 residues. The germline CDR1 and CDR2 sequences are MGHDK and SYGVNS. CDR3 in DNA: TGTGCCAGCAGTGCGACAGCCCCTAGGATCGAGCAGTACTTC. Protein: CASSATAPRIEQYF.

The V and J genes are TRBV5-4 and TRBJ1-2, with 9 nucleotides matching TRBD1. Germline values: CDR1 SGHNT, CDR2 YYREEE (reference sequence). This CDR3 is built from 14 residues. Trimming removed 2 bases from V and 3 bases from J; junction bases left unmatched: 2. The CDR3 sequence is CASSLQGADYGYTF. Written as DNA, the CDR3 is TGTGCCAGCAGCTTACAGGGGGCGGACTATGGCTACACCTTC. The full variable domain, its missing parts supplied by reference TRBV5-4 and TRBJ1-2, is ETGVTQSPTHLIKTRGQQVTLRCSSQSGHNTVSWYQQALGQGPQFIFQYYREEENGRGNFPPRFSGLQFPNYSSELNVNALELDDSALYLCASSLQGADYGYTFGSGTRLTVV.